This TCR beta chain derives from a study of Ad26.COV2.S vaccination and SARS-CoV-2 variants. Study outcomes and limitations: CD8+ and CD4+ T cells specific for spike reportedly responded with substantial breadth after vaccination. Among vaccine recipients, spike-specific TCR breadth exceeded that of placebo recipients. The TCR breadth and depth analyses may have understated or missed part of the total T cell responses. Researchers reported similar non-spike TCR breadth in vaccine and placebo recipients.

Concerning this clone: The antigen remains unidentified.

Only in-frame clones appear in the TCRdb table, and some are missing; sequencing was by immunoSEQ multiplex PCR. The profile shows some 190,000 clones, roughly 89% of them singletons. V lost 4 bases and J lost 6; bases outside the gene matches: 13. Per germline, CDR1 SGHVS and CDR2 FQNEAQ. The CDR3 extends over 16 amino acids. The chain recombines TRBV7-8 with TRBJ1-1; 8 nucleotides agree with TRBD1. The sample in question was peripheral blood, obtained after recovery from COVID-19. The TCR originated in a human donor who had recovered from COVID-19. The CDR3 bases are TGTGCCAGCAGCTCTACGGACAGGGTCGGGGGGCCTGAAGCTTTCTTT. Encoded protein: CASSSTDRVGGPEAFF.